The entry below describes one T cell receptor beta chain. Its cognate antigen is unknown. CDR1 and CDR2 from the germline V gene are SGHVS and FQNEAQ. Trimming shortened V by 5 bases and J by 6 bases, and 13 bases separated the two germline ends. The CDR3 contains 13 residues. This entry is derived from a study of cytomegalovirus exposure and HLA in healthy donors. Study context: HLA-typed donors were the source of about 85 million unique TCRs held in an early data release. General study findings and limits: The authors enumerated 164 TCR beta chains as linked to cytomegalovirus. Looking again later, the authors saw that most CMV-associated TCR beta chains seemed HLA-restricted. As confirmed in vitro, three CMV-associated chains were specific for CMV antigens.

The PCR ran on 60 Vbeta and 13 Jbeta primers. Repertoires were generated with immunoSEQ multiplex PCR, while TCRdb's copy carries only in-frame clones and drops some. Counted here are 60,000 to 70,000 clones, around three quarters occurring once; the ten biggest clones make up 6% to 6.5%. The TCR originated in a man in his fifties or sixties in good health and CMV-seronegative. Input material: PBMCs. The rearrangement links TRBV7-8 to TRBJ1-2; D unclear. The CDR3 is CASSTFLRDGYTF. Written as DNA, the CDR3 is TGTGCCAGCAGCACCTTTCTGCGCGATGGCTACACCTTC.